The source of this TCR beta chain is a study of blood T cell repertoires in COVID-19. About the study: Some COVID-19 samples were acute and others convalescent; all came from the United States, Italy and Spain.

Authors' analysis steps: Amplified reference gene primers provided the basis for estimating nucleated cell counts. The table came from immunoSEQ multiplex PCR; TCRdb's copy has only in-frame clones and leaves some out. From that table come the V and J calls and clone size; the DNA was used to work out D and trimming. The sample has about 40,000 clones, more than 75% seen once. CDR1 is ENHRY, CDR2 SYGVKD, per germline. The length of the CDR3 is 13 residues. V shed 2 bases and J shed 4 bases, with 8 bases lying between them. This TCR came from a human donor in a cohort sampled during active COVID-19. Sample: peripheral blood. The genes are TRBV10-3 and TRBJ1-2; D unclear. The CDR3 DNA sequence: TGTGCCATCAGTGAGGTAACAGCCTATGGCTACACCTTC. Amino acids: CAISEVTAYGYTF.